These 26 T cell receptor beta chains share one sample of origin, sequenced in a study of T cell responses to AZD1222 COVID-19 vaccine. Measured with immunoSEQ multiplex PCR; TCRdb has only the in-frame clones, and not every one. The sample contains approximately 110,000 clones, 87% of which appear only once. The specimen comprised peripheral blood, sampled on day 0 of AZD1222 vaccination. The source is an adult in good health.

The chain carries TRBV6-5 and TRBJ1-4; 7 nucleotides agree with TRBD1. CDR1 is MNHEY, CDR2 SVGAGI, per germline. The ends lost 6 bases at V and 3 bases at J; junction bases unmatched: 7. The CDR3 runs to 15 residues. The CDR3 DNA reads TGTGCCAGCAGGAGTGCCGGGACAGCTAATGAAAAACTGTTTTTT. Protein sequence: CASRSAGTANEKLFF.

This rearrangement joins TRBV12-3 or TRBV12-4 to TRBJ1-1; TRBD1 matches at 7 bases. This CDR3 spans 13 amino acids. The V segment lost 5 bases and the J segment 6 bases; nucleotides outside the gene matches: 6. The chain's CDR3 is CASSVRQGAEAFF. The CDR3 bases are TGTGCCAGCAGTGTCAGACAGGGAGCTGAAGCTTTCTTT.

This clone was counted only a few times. The chain is built from TRBV7-3 and TRBJ2-3; perhaps TRBD1 as D (6 bases). Germline lookup yields CDR1 SGHTA and CDR2 FQGTGA. V dropped 5 bases and J dropped 2 bases, with 23 bases sitting between them. The CDR3 contains 18 residues. The CDR3 reads CASSQWGFGQTTTDTQYF. The CDR3 nucleotides read TGTGCCAGCAGCCAATGGGGTTTCGGACAGACGACCACAGATACGCAGTATTTT.

This chain connects TRBV14 to TRBJ1-3, with D hard to call. Germline CDR1 and CDR2: SGHDN and FVKESK. This CDR3 has 16 residues. Between the trimmed V and J ends, which lost 0 bases and 0 bases, there was a span of 9 bases. In DNA, the CDR3 is TGTGCCAGCAGCCAAGATTACGGGCGCTCTGGAAACACCATATATTTT. This codes for CASSQDYGRSGNTIYF.

This clone showed up just once. This chain joins TRBV4-1 and TRBJ1-5, with 10 bases fitting TRBD1. The germline gives CDR1 MGHRA, CDR2 YSYEKL. There are 15 residues in the CDR3. Trimming took 2 bases from V and 6 from J; bases not matched to a gene: 4. CDR3: CASSQQGQGSQPQHF. CDR3 nucleotide sequence: TGCGCCAGCAGCCAACAGGGACAGGGGAGTCAGCCCCAGCATTTT.

The rearrangement uses TRBV19 and TRBJ1-2; tentatively, D is TRBD1 (5 bases). This CDR3 has 18 residues. Between the trimmed V and J ends, which lost 7 bases and 3 bases, there was a span of 27 bases. Looked up from germline, CDR1 is LNHDA and CDR2 is SQIVND (reference sequence). CDR3 region: CASTSWGDGEGADYGYTF. DNA of the CDR3: TGTGCCAGTACTTCCTGGGGCGACGGGGAAGGCGCAGACTATGGCTACACCTTC.

The CDR3 protein is CASRTITGFEMNTEAFF. The CDR3 DNA reads as TGTGCCAGTAGGACGATTACAGGATTTGAAATGAACACTGAAGCTTTCTTT. The rearrangement uses TRBV19 and TRBJ1-1; a possible D gene is TRBD1 (5 bases). The germline CDR1 and CDR2 sequences are LNHDA and SQIVND (reference sequence). There are 17 residues in the CDR3. Deletions cut 6 bases from V and 0 bases from J, with 20 bases between.

This chain uses TRBV3-1 (or the pseudogene TRBV3-2) with TRBJ2-3; D is unclear. Germline CDR1 reads LGHDT; CDR2 reads YNNKEL (reference sequence). The V and J ends lost 5 bases and 11 bases respectively, with 17 bases between them. The CDR3 sequence is 13 residues long. The CDR3 DNA reads TGTGCCAGCAGCGCCCGCTTCTTATTAGGGCAGTATTTT. This gives the protein CASSARFLLGQYF.

The chain joins TRBV7-3 to TRBJ1-6; D unresolved. This CDR3 is built from 15 residues. Trimming pared 0 bases from V and 2 bases from J, leaving 5 bases between. Germline CDR1 reads SGHTA; CDR2 reads FQGTGA. The CDR3 DNA sequence: TGTGCCAGCAGCTTAACCCCAGCCTATAATTCACCCCTCCACTTT. Translation gives CASSLTPAYNSPLHF.

The J gene is TRBJ2-7, the V gene TRBV9, with 10 positions matching TRBD1. The ends lost 0 bases at V and 4 bases at J; junction bases unmatched: 4. The CDR3 totals 15 residues. Germline CDR1 reads SGDLS; CDR2 reads YYNGEE. CDR3 residues: CASSVGTGGAYEQYF. CDR3 sequence (DNA): TGTGCCAGCAGCGTAGGGACAGGGGGTGCTTACGAGCAGTACTTC.

V and J are TRBV10-3 and TRBJ2-6; D may correspond to TRBD1 or TRBD2 (6 bases each). This CDR3 spans 15 amino acids. V was shortened by 6 bases and J by 4 bases, with 13 bases between the two germline ends. Germline V gives CDR1 ENHRY, CDR2 SYGVKD. This CDR3 reads CAISEGGPGANVLTF. CDR3 DNA: TGTGCCATCAGCGAGGGGGGACCCGGGGCCAACGTCCTGACTTTC.

The chain links TRBV5-6 to TRBJ1-1; TRBD1 is a possible D gene (6 bases). The ends were cut back, 3 bases at V and 8 bases at J, with 8 bases in the middle. The CDR3 totals 11 residues. Germline V lookup: CDR1 SGHDT, CDR2 YYEEEE. CDR3: CASSWGAEAFF. As DNA, the CDR3 is TGTGCCAGCAGCTGGGGGGCGGAAGCTTTCTTT.

V is TRBV5-8 and J is TRBJ1-1, with D unresolved. The V end was cut by 5 bases, the J end by 5 bases, with 19 bases between. The CDR3 covers 15 residues. CDR1 is SGHTS, CDR2 YDEGEE, per germline. Here the CDR3 DNA reads TGTGCCAGCAGTCGCCGGCCACCTAAGTTGACTGAAGCTTTCTTT. Amino acids: CASSRRPPKLTEAFF. The full variable domain, with the rest looked up from reference TRBV5-8 and TRBJ1-1, is EAGVTQSPTHLIKTRGQQATLRCSPISGHTSVYWYQQALGLGLQFLLWYDEGEERNRGNFPPRFSGRQFPNYSSELNVNALELEDSALYLCASSRRPPKLTEAFFGQGTRLTVV.

This clone has only one observation. The chain uses TRBV19 and TRBJ2-1; D uncertain. The V gene lost 3 bases and the J gene lost 5 bases, with 14 bases spanning the gap. CDR1 is LNHDA and CDR2 is SQIVND in the germline V gene (reference sequence). The CDR3 is 15 amino acids. CDR3 loop: CASSIGARTNNEQFF. In DNA form, the CDR3 reads TGTGCCAGTAGTATTGGAGCGCGGACGAACAATGAGCAGTTCTTC.

The V gene is TRBV3-1 (or the pseudogene TRBV3-2), the J gene TRBJ1-2; 7 bases map to TRBD1. Germline V lookup: CDR1 LGHDT, CDR2 YNNKEL (reference sequence). V dropped 2 bases and J dropped 8; count of bases not matched to a gene: 8. The CDR3 runs 14 residues. CDR3 nucleotide sequence: TGTGCCAGCAGCCAACGTGACAGGGTTGGGGGCTACACCTTC. Translation: CASSQRDRVGGYTF.

The V and J genes are TRBV4-1 and TRBJ1-4, with TRBD1 matching over 9 bases. Trimming cost V 2 bases and J 2 bases; bases outside gene matches: 3. The CDR3 runs to 16 residues. Germline V lookup: CDR1 MGHRA, CDR2 YSYEKL. This chain's CDR3 is CASSQWTGATNEKLFF. The CDR3 DNA reads as TGCGCCAGCAGCCAATGGACAGGGGCGACTAATGAAAAACTGTTTTTT.

With respect to this clone: This sample also contains other DNA sequences that code for the same CDR3. The V and J genes are TRBV28 and TRBJ1-1; 7 bases line up with TRBD1. V lost 6 bases and J lost 4; bases outside the gene matches: 5. Germline V gene lookup returns CDR1 MDHEN and CDR2 SYDVKM. The CDR3 has 13 residues. CDR3 DNA: TGTGCCAGCAGCAGAGACAGGGTCACTGAAGCTTTCTTT. This encodes CASSRDRVTEAFF.

V is TRBV2 and J is TRBJ2-1; D could derive from TRBD1 or TRBD2 (6 bases each). Germline CDR1 and CDR2: SNHLY and FYNNEI. Trimming cost V 4 bases and J 4 bases, with 14 bases left between them. This CDR3 is 15 amino acids long. The CDR3 sequence is CASSVSRGEYNEQFF. CDR3 sequence (DNA): TGTGCCAGCAGTGTATCTAGGGGGGAGTACAATGAGCAGTTCTTC.

In this sample, this clone turned up many times. The chain employs TRBV19 and TRBJ1-6; D ambiguous. V dropped 1 base and J dropped 11 bases, with 12 bases sitting between them. The CDR3 spans 14 residues. CDR1 is LNHDA, CDR2 SQIVND, per germline (reference sequence). The CDR3, as DNA: TGTGCCAGTAGTATAGTTCTGGGAGGGACACCCCTCCACTTT. Translated, it gives CASSIVLGGTPLHF. The full variable domain, rest sourced from reference TRBV19 and TRBJ1-6, is DGGITQSPKYLFRKEGQNVTLSCEQNLNHDAMYWYRQDPGQGLRLIYYSQIVNDFQKGDIAEGYSVSREKKESFPLTVTSAQKNPTAFYLCASSIVLGGTPLHFGNGTRLTVT.

The chain uses TRBV19 and TRBJ1-5; D unresolved. The V gene lost 5 bases and the J gene lost 1 base, with 6 bases spanning the gap. The CDR3 is 13 residues long. Germline V lookup: CDR1 LNHDA, CDR2 SQIVND (reference sequence). In DNA, the CDR3 is TGTGCCAGTAGTGTGGGGAGCAATCAGCCCCAGCATTTT. It is translated as CASSVGSNQPQHF. Complete variable domain (other parts from reference TRBV19 and TRBJ1-5): DGGITQSPKYLFRKEGQNVTLSCEQNLNHDAMYWYRQDPGQGLRLIYYSQIVNDFQKGDIAEGYSVSREKKESFPLTVTSAQKNPTAFYLCASSVGSNQPQHFGDGTRLSIL.

The chain combines TRBV14 with TRBJ2-2; 8 positions match TRBD1. CDR1 and CDR2 (germline): SGHDN, FVKESK. Germline trimming cut 6 bases from V and 4 bases from J; bases unmatched to any gene: 7. CDR3 length equals 15 residues. CDR3 residues: CASRNMDRATGELFF. The CDR3 bases are TGTGCCAGCAGAAACATGGACAGGGCCACCGGGGAGCTGTTTTTT.

The V and J genes are TRBV10-1 and TRBJ2-3; 9 nucleotides line up with TRBD1. The CDR3 is 14 amino acids. Germline loops: CDR1 WNHNN, CDR2 SYGVQD (reference sequence). V lost 5 bases and J lost 5; bases outside the gene matches: 5. Here the CDR3 reads CASSLDRGGDTQYF. The CDR3 DNA follows: TGCGCCAGCAGTTTGGACAGGGGAGGAGATACGCAGTATTTT.

V and J are TRBV29-1 and TRBJ2-7; D call uncertain. Germline assignment: CDR1 SQVTM and CDR2 ANQGSEA. This CDR3 has 11 residues. The V gene lost 0 bases and the J gene lost 6 bases, with 6 bases spanning the gap. CDR3 sequence reads: CSVEEAREQYF. The CDR3 DNA follows: TGCAGCGTTGAAGAGGCCCGCGAGCAGTACTTC.

This clone was seen once. The J gene is TRBJ2-5, the V gene TRBV6-5, with D uncertain. This CDR3 comprises 12 residues. Germline loops: CDR1 MNHEY, CDR2 SVGAGI. Deletions cut 2 bases from V and 5 bases from J, with 6 bases between. CDR3 residues: CASSYPKETQYF. For the CDR3, the DNA is TGTGCCAGCAGTTACCCTAAGGAGACCCAGTACTTC.

V and J are TRBV24-1 and TRBJ1-1; 8 bases fit TRBD1. Germline CDR1 is KGHDR and CDR2 is SFDVKD. The length of the CDR3 is 14 residues. Losses at the gene ends were 6 bases for V and 7 bases for J; bases not matched to a gene: 9. The CDR3 DNA sequence: TGTGCCACCAGTTCGGACAGGGTAAGGGGTGAAGCTTTCTTT. It encodes CATSSDRVRGEAFF.

This clone was observed a handful of times. The chain employs TRBV2 and TRBJ1-1, with 9 positions matching TRBD1. CDR1 is SNHLY and CDR2 is FYNNEI in the germline V gene. This CDR3 is built from 14 residues. V was clipped by 7 bases and J by 5 bases; unmatched bases: 8. The CDR3 sequence: CASTGDRGRTEAFF. For the CDR3, the DNA is TGTGCCAGCACCGGAGACAGGGGGAGAACTGAAGCTTTCTTT.